This T cell receptor beta chain stems from a study of Graves' ophthalmopathy and Graves' hyperthyroidism. RNA transcripts were the source from which TCR beta CDR3 regions were amplified. HTBI primers were used in a first-round RT-PCR, which preceded a second-round multiplex PCR. MiXCR, applied by TCRdb to the multiplex PCR reads, yields one record per CDR3 protein. The sample holds around 470,000 distinct CDR3 sequences; 13% to 15% are singletons and the top ten take approximately 9.8%. The CDR3 is 16 amino acids. This clonotype was detected many times. Germline and junction disagree at one end, which may indicate a read error.

Sequencing was done on a sample of blood. The chain carries TRBV12-3 or TRBV12-4 and TRBJ1-1; D perhaps matches TRBD1 (5 bases). The sequence was obtained from a woman aged 25 to 39 with Graves' ophthalmopathy. CDR3 nucleotide sequence: TGTGCCAGCAGTTTAGCGCTTACGGCAGGGAGGACTGAAGCTTCCTTT. Translating it yields CASSLALTAGRTEASF.